The clone carrying this T cell receptor beta chain was seen more than once but under ten times. Its antigen remains unknown. Trimming stripped 5 bases from V and 5 bases from J, with 6 bases between. Germline V lookup: CDR1 MNHEY, CDR2 SVGAGI. CDR3 length: 11 amino acids. The source of the sample is a study of beta chain features in type 1 diabetes. As every portion of the isolated RNA was reverse transcribed, the sequencing read expressed TCRB transcripts. Sequenced by immunoSEQ multiplex PCR; TCRdb stores in-frame clones only, minus some. The table records about 700,000 clones, around an eighth of them present only once. Overall study results and limits: All four CD4+ subsets of Type 1 diabetes patients contained TCRB CDR3s that were moderately but significantly shorter.

Specimen: naive CD4+ T cells from blood. The chain couples TRBV6-5 to TRBJ1-2; D gene ambiguous. The sequence was obtained from a man between 18 and 29 years old with type 1 diabetes. CDR3 amino acids: CASSPDYGYTF. The DNA for the CDR3 is TGTGCCAGCAGTCCCGATTATGGCTACACCTTC.